A single sample gave rise to the 8 T cell receptor beta chains below, sequenced in a study of T-cell memory formation after mild COVID-19. TCRdb re-analysed the 5' RACE reads in MiXCR, keeping a single row per CDR3 protein. The profile covers hundreds of thousands of distinct CDR3 sequences, with about 15% appearing a single time and roughly 21% taken by the ten largest. Sequencing used PBMCs or a T cell subset sorted from them (not recorded which). The origin of the receptors is a young man who had mild COVID-19 (a few samples of this study predate the infection). Cell type and time point are not known.

V gene TRBV10-2 combines with J gene TRBJ2-5; D might be TRBD2 (6 bases). V was clipped by 4 bases and J by 5 bases, with 11 bases between them. The CDR3 covers 13 residues. CDR1 and CDR2 (germline): WSHSY, SAAADI. For the CDR3, the DNA is TGCGCCAGCAGTGGGCGGGACCGGGAGACCCAGTACTTC. This codes for CASSGRDRETQYF.

This chain joins TRBV6-6 and TRBJ2-3, with D maybe TRBD1 (5 bases). This CDR3 is built from 15 residues. Between the trimmed V and J ends, which lost 2 bases and 0 bases, there was a span of 9 bases. Germline lookup yields CDR1 MNHNY and CDR2 SVGAGI (reference sequence). This chain's CDR3 is CASSYRQYSTDTQYF. The DNA for the CDR3 is TGTGCCAGCAGTTACCGACAGTATAGCACAGATACGCAGTATTTT.

The chain carries TRBV28 and TRBJ2-1; 8 bases are a match to TRBD2. The length of the CDR3 is 14 residues. The germline CDR1 and CDR2 sequences are MDHEN and SYDVKM. The ends lost 5 bases at V and 4 bases at J; junction bases unmatched: 4. The CDR3 DNA reads TGTGCCAGCAGTGTAGCGGGGAGATACAATGAGCAGTTCTTC. This translates into CASSVAGRYNEQFF.

The table lists this clonotype with a few counts. The V call is TRBV29-1, the J call TRBJ1-1, with 7 bases aligning to TRBD1. With V trimmed by 0 bases and J by 0 bases, 7 bases remained unmatched. CDR3 length: 16 amino acids. CDR1 and CDR2 from the germline V gene are SQVTM and ANQGSEA. The CDR3: CSVEDYRGVMNTEAFF. CDR3 coding DNA: TGCAGCGTTGAAGACTACAGGGGAGTAATGAACACTGAAGCTTTCTTT.

The table lists this clonotype with a few counts. The V gene is TRBV4-3, the J gene TRBJ2-7; D is uncertain. The CDR3 is 15 amino acids. The V gene's germline CDR1 is LGHNA and CDR2 YSLEER. V was pared by 0 bases and J by 5 bases, with 14 bases between. The CDR3 DNA follows: TGCGCCAGCAGCCAAGAGGTCCCTCCGGGCGACGAGCAGTACTTC. Translation gives CASSQEVPPGDEQYF.

This clonotype was seen more than once but under ten times. This chain connects TRBV29-1 to TRBJ2-3; D possibly matches TRBD1 or TRBD2 (6 bases each). From germline, CDR1 is SQVTM and CDR2 ANQGSEA. This CDR3 region has 15 residues. Trimming removed 2 bases from V and 0 bases from J, with 12 bases in between. DNA of the CDR3: TGCAGCGTTGAATCCGGGGGCAGGAGCACAGATACGCAGTATTTT. Amino acids: CSVESGGRSTDTQYF.

This clonotype was observed many times. The chain has TRBV12-3 or TRBV12-4 and TRBJ2-6; D ambiguous. The V gene lost 4 bases and the J gene lost 4 bases, with 5 bases spanning the gap. The CDR3 runs to 13 residues. The CDR3, as DNA: TGTGCCAGCAGTTATGCCGGGGCCAACGTCCTGACTTTC. It specifies CASSYAGANVLTF.

This clonotype came up a few times. CDR3 loop: CASSSRQGGTYNEQFF. DNA of the CDR3: TGTGCCAGCAGCAGTCGACAGGGGGGCACTTACAATGAGCAGTTCTTC. J is TRBJ2-1 and V is TRBV4-2; 9 bases line up with TRBD1. V was pared by 5 bases and J by 4 bases, with 9 bases of the junction left unmatched. The germline V gene has CDR1 LGHNA and CDR2 YNFKEQ. This CDR3 is built from 16 residues.